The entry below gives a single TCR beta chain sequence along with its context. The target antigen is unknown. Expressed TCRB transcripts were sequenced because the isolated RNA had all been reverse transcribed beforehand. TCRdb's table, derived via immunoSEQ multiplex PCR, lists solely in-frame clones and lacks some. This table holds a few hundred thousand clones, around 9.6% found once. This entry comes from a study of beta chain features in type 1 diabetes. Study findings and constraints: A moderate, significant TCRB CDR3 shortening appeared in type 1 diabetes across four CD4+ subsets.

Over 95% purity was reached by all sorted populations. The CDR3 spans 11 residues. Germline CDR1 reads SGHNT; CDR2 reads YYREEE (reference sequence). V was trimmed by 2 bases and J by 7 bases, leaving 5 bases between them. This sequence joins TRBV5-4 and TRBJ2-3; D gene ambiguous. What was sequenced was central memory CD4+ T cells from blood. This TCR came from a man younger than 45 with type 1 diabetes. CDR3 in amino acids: CASSFDYTQYF. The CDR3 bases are TGTGCCAGCAGCTTCGATTATACGCAGTATTTT.